These 29 T cell receptor beta chains share one sample of origin, sequenced in a study of breast tumors, draining lymph nodes, adjacent tissues. TCRdb analysed the multiplex PCR reads with MiXCR anew, one entry per CDR3 protein. There are tens of thousands of distinct CDR3 sequences in the sample; roughly 24% occur only once, and 8% lies in the top ten. The specimen was breast tumor tissue. All receptors derive from a female donor with breast cancer. Some clones in this sample may be carry-over from other donors' samples.

Comment on this clonotype: A read error may produce the germline difference seen at one junction end. The chain links TRBV19 to TRBJ2-3, with D possibly matching TRBD2 (6 bases). CDR1 LNHDA and CDR2 SQIVND come from the germline V gene (reference sequence). The CDR3 length is 15 residues. The CDR3 DNA is TGTGCCAGTAGGGGTTGGGGGGTAGAAACAGATACGCAGTGTTTT. Translated: CASRGWGVETDTQCF.

The genes are TRBV3-1 and TRBJ1-1; D unclear. The ends were cut back, 4 bases at V and 7 bases at J, with 10 bases in the middle. The CDR3 length is 12 residues. CDR1 is LGHDT, CDR2 YNNKEL, per germline (reference sequence). CDR3 nucleotides: TGTGCCAGCAGCCGATCAGCGAATGAAGCTTTCTTT. Protein product: CASSRSANEAFF.

Many counts were recorded for this clonotype. The chain links TRBV2 to TRBJ2-7; the D is unclear. The germline V and J ends were trimmed by 5 bases and 4 bases, with 9 bases remaining between them. Germline CDR1 SNHLY, CDR2 FYNNEI. The CDR3 consists of 12 residues. Here the CDR3 reads CASSYDQYEQYF. DNA of the CDR3: TGTGCCAGCAGTTACGACCAATACGAGCAGTACTTC. The full variable domain, with the rest looked up from reference TRBV2 and TRBJ2-7, is EPEVTQTPSHQVTQMGQEVILRCVPISNHLYFYWYRQILGQKVEFLVSFYNNEISEKSEIFDDQFSVERPDGSNFTLKIRSTKLEDSAMYFCASSYDQYEQYFGPGTRLTVT.

V usage is TRBV6-1 and J usage is TRBJ1-5; D gene unclear. The ends were cut back, 7 bases at V and 6 bases at J, with 19 bases in the middle. CDR1 and CDR2 from the germline V gene are MNHNS and SASEGT. The CDR3 length is 15 residues. CDR3 DNA sequence: TGTGCCAGCACTGGCTTTGGCGGGGTTGTTCAGCCCCAGCATTTT. Protein sequence: CASTGFGGVVQPQHF.

This clonotype was found many times. The chain is built from TRBV3-1 and TRBJ1-2, with 7 bases lining up with TRBD1. Germline loops: CDR1 LGHDT, CDR2 YNNKEL (reference sequence). Trimming removed 3 bases from V and 5 bases from J; junction bases left unmatched: 9. This CDR3 region has 15 residues. The CDR3 is CASSHSGTATYGYTF. CDR3 DNA: TGTGCCAGCAGCCATTCCGGGACAGCCACATATGGCTACACCTTC.

Details on this clonotype: One junction end does not reproduce the germline sequence, and a read error may be involved. The chain uses TRBV19 and TRBJ2-2; D is perhaps TRBD1 or TRBD2 (5 bases each). CDR1 is LNHDA and CDR2 is SQIVND in the germline V gene (reference sequence). CDR3 length: 15 residues. The CDR3 here is CASSIIGTGTRELFF. In DNA form, the CDR3 reads TGTGCCAGTAGTATAATAGGGACGGGCACCAGGGAGCTGTTTTTT.

This chain joins TRBV7-8 and TRBJ1-6; the D gene is possibly TRBD1 (5 bases). The germline CDR1 and CDR2 sequences are SGHVS and FQNEAQ. V gave up 2 bases and J gave up 3 bases, with 14 bases separating them. The CDR3 sequence is 17 residues long. Here the CDR3 reads CASSLSDRNFYNSPLHF. The CDR3 DNA reads as TGTGCCAGCAGCTTATCCGACAGAAATTTCTATAATTCACCCCTCCACTTT.

This clonotype was seen many times. The genes are TRBV5-1 and TRBJ1-3, with D possibly TRBD1 on 5 matching bases. This CDR3 contains 15 residues. V was shortened by 0 bases and J by 6 bases, with 13 bases between the two germline ends. The V gene's germline CDR1 is SGHRS and CDR2 YFSETQ. The CDR3 DNA is TGCGCCAGCAGCTTGGCCGGGCAGGGTGTAAACACCATATATTTT. It is translated as CASSLAGQGVNTIYF.

This clonotype was observed many times. The rearrangement joins TRBV6-4 to TRBJ2-3; a possible D gene is TRBD2 (5 bases). The germline V gene encodes CDR1 MRHNA and CDR2 SNTAGT. The CDR3 extends over 14 amino acids. Trimming left V 5 bases short and J 0 bases short, with 9 bases between. In DNA form, the CDR3 reads TGTGCCAGCAGTCGGACTGCTAGCACAGATACGCAGTATTTT. Encoded protein: CASSRTASTDTQYF.

The table lists this clonotype with many counts. CDR3 DNA sequence: TGTGCCAGTAGTACCCGACAGGGATTAACAAATGAAAAACTGTTTTTT. Encoded protein: CASSTRQGLTNEKLFF. The chain employs TRBV19 and TRBJ1-4; TRBD1 agrees at 7 bases. Germline lookup yields CDR1 LNHDA and CDR2 SQIVND (reference sequence). The CDR3 covers 16 residues. V trimming: 4 bases; J trimming: 5 bases; junction bases outside the gene matches: 10. Variable domain in full (rest from reference TRBV19 and TRBJ1-4): DGGITQSPKYLFRKEGQNVTLSCEQNLNHDAMYWYRQDPGQGLRLIYYSQIVNDFQKGDIAEGYSVSREKKESFPLTVTSAQKNPTAFYLCASSTRQGLTNEKLFFGSGTQLSVL.

This clonotype occurred many times. The chain joins TRBV9 to TRBJ2-5; D is possibly TRBD2 (6 bases). The CDR3 loop spans 14 amino acids. The V gene's germline CDR1 is SGDLS and CDR2 YYNGEE. V was clipped by 0 bases and J by 5 bases, with 11 bases between them. The CDR3 loop is CASSVVGGFETQYF. CDR3 DNA: TGTGCCAGCAGCGTAGTGGGGGGTTTCGAGACCCAGTACTTC.

This clonotype is categorized as large. The rearrangement uses TRBV2 and TRBJ2-7; possibly TRBD1 for D (5 bases). Trimming removed 7 bases at V and 3 bases at J, with 10 bases between. The germline V gene encodes CDR1 SNHLY and CDR2 FYNNEI. CDR3 length: 12 amino acids. CDR3 residues: CASILQVYEQYF. The CDR3 DNA follows: TGTGCCAGCATCCTACAGGTCTACGAGCAGTACTTC.

The chain employs TRBV5-6 and TRBJ2-7; D call uncertain. Deletions cut 1 base from V and 2 bases from J, with 10 bases between. The CDR3 totals 14 residues. Looked up from germline, CDR1 is SGHDT and CDR2 is YYEEEE. CDR3: CASSLQLAPYEQYF. DNA for the CDR3: TGTGCCAGCAGCTTGCAATTGGCACCCTACGAGCAGTACTTC.

This clonotype was seen ten or more times. The chain links TRBV7-6 to TRBJ2-3; 8 nucleotides match TRBD1. Losses at the gene ends were 10 bases for V and 3 bases for J; bases not matched to a gene: 6. The CDR3 loop spans 13 amino acids. Per the germline V gene, CDR1 is SGHVS and CDR2 is FNYEAQ. The CDR3 DNA reads as TGTGCCACCGGGACAGGACCTACAGATACGCAGTATTTT. Translated: CATGTGPTDTQYF.

This clonotype was picked up a small number of times. The V gene is TRBV7-9, the J gene TRBJ2-3, with 9 bases identical to TRBD1. The CDR3 extends over 17 amino acids. V was clipped by 4 bases and J by 3 bases; unmatched bases: 11. Germline lookup yields CDR1 SEHNR and CDR2 FQNEAQ (reference sequence). The CDR3, as DNA: TGTGCCAGCAGCTCCCCGCCCTGGACAGGGGTAACAGATACGCAGTATTTT. Its translation is CASSSPPWTGVTDTQYF.

This clonotype was recorded at least ten times. CDR3 sequence reads: CSVAFGAGGPDTQYF. CDR3 coding DNA: TGCAGCGTGGCCTTTGGAGCGGGGGGCCCCGATACGCAGTATTTT. This sequence joins TRBV29-1 and TRBJ2-3; TRBD2 matches at 9 bases. The CDR3 spans 15 residues. The germline V gene has CDR1 SQVTM and CDR2 ANQGSEA. After removal of 6 bases from V and 6 bases from J, the junction contained 13 bases not matched to a gene.

This clonotype was picked up many times. This rearrangement joins TRBV5-1 to TRBJ1-6; D ambiguous. Trimming cost V 0 bases and J 9 bases, with 10 bases left between them. The CDR3 runs to 14 residues. The V gene's germline CDR1 is SGHRS and CDR2 YFSETQ. CDR3 coding DNA: TGCGCCAGCAGCTTGGATAACAGAAGTTCACCCCTCCACTTT. It specifies CASSLDNRSSPLHF.

By proportion, this clonotype is medium-sized (0.01 to 0.1%). This chain connects TRBV5-1 to TRBJ2-3; D might be TRBD1 or TRBD2, each matching 5 bases. This CDR3 has 16 residues. CDR1 SGHRS and CDR2 YFSETQ come from the germline V gene. Deletions cut 4 bases from V and 4 bases from J, with 19 bases between. The CDR3 DNA sequence: TGCGCCAGCAGCCCCCTTGCCGGGGCGATCCCAGATACGCAGTATTTT. It specifies CASSPLAGAIPDTQYF.

The chain couples TRBV2 to TRBJ2-7; TRBD1 is a possible D gene (5 bases). Between the trimmed V and J ends, which lost 6 bases and 5 bases, there was a span of 8 bases. CDR3 length: 11 amino acids. Germline CDR1 and CDR2: SNHLY and FYNNEI. CDR3 sequence reads: CASSRADEQYF. The CDR3 DNA reads as TGTGCCAGCAGCAGGGCCGACGAGCAGTACTTC.

About this clonotype: This could be a read error, since a much larger clone is one nucleotide away. The chain uses TRBV5-1 and TRBJ2-1; 8 bases line up with TRBD2. The V and J ends lost 4 bases and 8 bases, in that order; junction bases with no gene match: 14. Germline values: CDR1 SGHRS, CDR2 YFSETQ. The CDR3 runs 16 residues. In DNA form, the CDR3 reads TGCGCCAGCAGCCCCGGAGCCGGGGGGGCGTACGATGAGCAGTTCTTC. Translating gives CASSPGAGGAYDEQFF.

The chain links TRBV28 to TRBJ1-3; D gene unclear. CDR3 size: 14 residues. The ends were cut back, 6 bases at V and 1 base at J, with 10 bases in the middle. CDR1 MDHEN and CDR2 SYDVKM come from the germline V gene. In DNA form, the CDR3 reads TGTGCCAGCAGCACTGTAGCTTCTGGAAACACCATATATTTT. This translates into CASSTVASGNTIYF.

The table lists this clonotype with many counts. The V and J genes are TRBV7-9 and TRBJ2-2; D is undetermined. V gave up 7 bases and J gave up 4 bases, with 16 bases separating them. This CDR3 contains 15 residues. Germline lookup yields CDR1 SEHNR and CDR2 FQNEAQ (reference sequence). The CDR3 nucleotides read TGTGCCAGCACCCCGGACCAGAGGCTCACCGGGGAGCTGTTTTTT. Protein product: CASTPDQRLTGELFF.

The sample holds many counts of this clonotype. The gene calls are TRBV20-1 and TRBJ1-6, with D possibly matching TRBD1 (6 bases). V lost 2 bases and J lost 8, with 16 bases in between. The CDR3 has 15 amino acids. Germline V gives CDR1 DFQATT, CDR2 SNEGSKA (reference sequence). Here the CDR3 reads CSARQAQGRDSPLHF. The CDR3 DNA is TGCAGTGCTAGACAAGCCCAGGGGAGGGATTCACCCCTCCACTTT.

At least ten counts were recorded for this clonotype. V gene TRBV6-2 or TRBV6-3 combines with J gene TRBJ1-6; D is unresolved. The CDR3 consists of 15 residues. Germline values: CDR1 MNHEY, CDR2 SVGEGT. Trimming pared 8 bases from V and 9 bases from J, leaving 20 bases between. This chain's CDR3 is CASGFGRTTASPLHF. The CDR3 region has the DNA TGTGCCAGCGGGTTCGGTCGGACGACTGCTTCACCCCTCCACTTT.

This clonotype was detected many times. The chain joins TRBV7-3 to TRBJ2-3; no firm D call. The CDR3 length is 14 residues. V was clipped by 1 base and J by 2 bases, with 7 bases between them. Germline V gene data show CDR1 as SGHTA and CDR2 as FQGTGA. The CDR3 spells CASSLKGFTDTQYF. The CDR3 region has the DNA TGTGCCAGCAGCTTAAAGGGTTTCACAGATACGCAGTATTTT.

This clonotype ranks as medium-sized. This sequence joins TRBV2 and TRBJ2-1; D unclear. CDR3 length equals 16 residues. V was clipped by 1 base and J by 4 bases, with 14 bases between them. Germline V gene lookup returns CDR1 SNHLY and CDR2 FYNNEI. In DNA form, the CDR3 reads TGTGCCAGCAGTGAAGGGATAGGCGGACCTTACAATGAGCAGTTCTTC. It encodes CASSEGIGGPYNEQFF.

In DNA form, the CDR3 reads TGTGCCAGCAGCTTCGGGCGGGCAGGGGCCTCTGGAAACACCATATATTTT. Protein product: CASSFGRAGASGNTIYF. The chain is built from TRBV5-6 and TRBJ1-3; D is perhaps TRBD1 (6 bases). This CDR3 region has 17 residues. The V gene's germline CDR1 is SGHDT and CDR2 YYEEEE. V lost 2 bases, J lost 0 bases, and 15 bases lay in between.

This clonotype has a count of ten or more. V is TRBV30 and J is TRBJ2-7, with D possibly matching TRBD2 (6 bases). Germline V gene sequence: CDR1 GTSNPN, CDR2 SVGIG (reference sequence). The V end was cut by 2 bases, the J end by 6 bases, with 11 bases between. This CDR3 has 12 residues. The CDR3, as DNA: TGTGCCTGGAGTCTAGGAGGGGTCGAGCAGTACTTC. This encodes CAWSLGGVEQYF. Looking up the rest from reference TRBV30 and TRBJ2-7 gives the full variable domain: SQTIHQWPATLVQPVGSPLSLECTVEGTSNPNLYWYRQAAGRGLQLLFYSVGIGQISSEVPQNLSASRPQDRQFILSSKKLLLSDSGFYLCAWSLGGVEQYFGPGTRLTVT.

Ten or more counts support this clonotype. The genes are TRBV20-1 and TRBJ2-7; 8 bases map to TRBD1. Germline V CDR1 and CDR2: DFQATT, SNEGSKA (reference sequence). V gave up 6 bases and J gave up 4 bases; unmatched junction bases: 14. The CDR3 sequence is 15 residues long. Written as DNA, the CDR3 is TGCAGTGCCAAGATTCGGACAGGGATAACTTACGAGCAGTACTTC. Protein sequence: CSAKIRTGITYEQYF.